Sequencing of this TCR beta chain was carried out in a study of blood T cell repertoires in COVID-19. Study context: Samples of COVID-19 (acute and convalescent) were obtained from the United States, Italy and Spain. T cells, B-cell-depleted T cells, or PBMCs supplied cDNA or gDNA.

In the original workflow: From reference gene primer amplification, estimates of nucleated cell counts were derived. TCRdb's copy holds only in-frame clones and misses some; the assay was immunoSEQ multiplex PCR. The DNA was the basis for D and trimming; V, J and clone size are from that table. The table has 150,000 to 200,000 clones, 75% to 90% seen once; the top ten hold about 7.1%. Trimming left V 5 bases short and J 0 bases short, with 13 bases between. CDR1 is SGHTA, CDR2 FQGNSA, per germline. This CDR3 contains 16 residues. The chain employs TRBV7-2 and TRBJ2-2; tentatively, D is TRBD2 (5 bases). The sequenced material came from peripheral blood. The receptor comes from a woman aged 70-85 years with COVID-19, enrolled during active disease. The CDR3 loop reads CASSIGGSANTGELFF. The CDR3 bases are TGTGCCAGCAGCATAGGCGGGTCAGCGAACACCGGGGAGCTGTTTTTT.